One sample yielded the 16 T cell receptor beta chains listed below, sequenced in a study of a mutant IDH1 vaccine in newly diagnosed glioma. Time point: week 47, end of study. Alongside topical imiquimod, each dose of vaccine comprised 300 ug of mutant IDH1 20-mer peptide. No antigens are known for them. The table came from immunoSEQ multiplex PCR; TCRdb's copy has only in-frame clones and leaves some out. The sample carries 30,000 or so clones, approximately 89% recorded once. The sequences come from PBMCs, collected from a glioma patient whose treatment included an IDH1 peptide vaccine. The receptor set was obtained from a man aged 35 to 55 with glioma.

J is TRBJ2-2 and V is TRBV10-3, with D perhaps matching TRBD2 (5 bases). There are 16 residues in the CDR3. V was cut by 4 bases and J by 4 bases, with 16 bases left in between. The germline V gene encodes CDR1 ENHRY and CDR2 SYGVKD. For the CDR3, the DNA is TGTGCCATCAGTGGAACACCACCCGCGGGCACCGGGGAGCTGTTTTTT. Translated: CAISGTPPAGTGELFF.

This chain links TRBV9 with TRBJ1-2; D is unclear. The CDR3 consists of 11 residues. Trimming shortened V by 2 bases and J by 7 bases, and 6 bases separated the two germline ends. CDR1 and CDR2 (germline): SGDLS, YYNGEE. Written as DNA, the CDR3 is TGTGCCAGCAGCGTCGGTTTTGGCTACACCTTC. Amino acids: CASSVGFGYTF.

The chain combines TRBV27 with TRBJ2-7; D possibly corresponds to TRBD2 (7 bases). CDR3 length equals 16 residues. V was shortened by 2 bases and J by 6 bases, with 20 bases between the two germline ends. Germline CDR1 MNHEY, CDR2 SMNVEV (reference sequence). The DNA of the CDR3 is TGTGCCAGCAGTTTACGTGTGGGGGGGCGCGGGTCCGAGCAGTACTTC. Protein product: CASSLRVGGRGSEQYF.

This chain connects TRBV6-1 to TRBJ2-3; 9 nucleotides match TRBD1. Trimming took 1 base from V and 1 from J; bases not matched to a gene: 0. Germline V gives CDR1 MNHNS, CDR2 SASEGT. The CDR3 extends over 15 amino acids. The CDR3 DNA reads TGTGCCAGCAGTGAAGGGACAGGGGGCACAGATACGCAGTATTTT. It specifies CASSEGTGGTDTQYF.

The V gene is TRBV19, the J gene TRBJ1-4, with D unresolved. Germline CDR1 LNHDA, CDR2 SQIVND (reference sequence). Trimming removed 3 bases from V and 8 bases from J, with 16 bases in between. This CDR3 spans 15 amino acids. The CDR3 DNA reads as TGTGCCAGTAGTATCGGCGGCAGTACCAACGAAAAACTGTTTTTT. Protein product: CASSIGGSTNEKLFF.

The chain uses TRBV6-1 and TRBJ1-5; D not certain. The germline V gene has CDR1 MNHNS and CDR2 SASEGT. Trimming took off 4 bases at V and 4 bases at J, with 8 bases between the two ends. This CDR3 is 13 amino acids long. Here the CDR3 DNA reads TGTGCCAGCAGTGTAGGGTGGAATCAGCCCCAGCATTTT. It encodes CASSVGWNQPQHF.

Here the CDR3 DNA reads TGTGCCACCAGCAACTGGGGTGGCAATCAGCCCCAGCATTTT. It yields the protein CATSNWGGNQPQHF. J is TRBJ1-5 and V is TRBV15; D remains unclear. Trimming took off 4 bases at V and 2 bases at J, with 9 bases between the two ends. CDR3 length equals 14 residues. The V gene's germline CDR1 is LNHNV and CDR2 YYDKDF (reference sequence).

Details on this clone: One base away lies a much larger clone, so this may be a sequencing read error. The rearrangement joins TRBV28 to TRBJ1-4, with unresolved D. This CDR3 region has 14 residues. V lost 10 bases to trimming and J lost 3 bases, with 15 bases between them. Germline CDR1 reads MDHEN; CDR2 reads SYDVKM. The CDR3 reads CATRRRKANEKLFF. The DNA for the CDR3 is TGTGCCACGAGGAGGAGAAAGGCTAATGAAAAACTGTTTTTT.

V gene TRBV28 combines with J gene TRBJ1-6; D might be TRBD1 (6 bases). The CDR3 is 16 residues long. The germline V gene encodes CDR1 MDHEN and CDR2 SYDVKM. V lost 1 base to trimming and J lost 9 bases, with 16 bases between them. The CDR3 coding sequence is TGTGCCAGCAGTTTATACGGGGGCAGCGGGGGTTCACCCCTCCACTTT. Protein sequence: CASSLYGGSGGSPLHF.

The chain uses TRBV10-3 and TRBJ1-2, with 7 bases matching TRBD1. Germline values: CDR1 ENHRY, CDR2 SYGVKD. CDR3 length equals 14 residues. V gave up 0 bases and J gave up 4 bases; unmatched junction bases: 2. This CDR3 is CAISESTGSYGYTF. The CDR3 region has the DNA TGTGCCATCAGTGAGTCGACAGGGAGCTATGGCTACACCTTC.

The rearrangement links TRBV4-3 to TRBJ2-1; a possible D gene is TRBD2 (6 bases). V was shortened by 1 base and J by 7 bases, with 17 bases between the two germline ends. The CDR3 is 16 amino acids. Germline V gene data show CDR1 as LGHNA and CDR2 as YSLEER. CDR3 protein: CASSQGVGSLGNEQFF. The CDR3 DNA is TGCGCCAGCAGCCAAGGTGTCGGGAGCTTGGGGAATGAGCAGTTCTTC.

This clone was detected only once. The rearrangement joins TRBV28 to TRBJ1-3; D uncertain. The CDR3 spans 11 residues. The germline V gene encodes CDR1 MDHEN and CDR2 SYDVKM. Trimming pared 10 bases from V and 4 bases from J, leaving 8 bases between. This chain's CDR3 is CATWAGNTIYF. CDR3 in DNA: TGTGCCACCTGGGCGGGAAACACCATATATTTT.

The chain recombines TRBV18 with TRBJ1-1; D is unresolved. The CDR3 runs 15 residues. CDR1 KGHSH and CDR2 LQKENI come from the germline V gene. The V and J ends lost 1 base and 4 bases respectively, with 13 bases between them. CDR3: CASSPLARSFTEAFF. Here the CDR3 DNA reads TGTGCCAGCTCACCACTCGCACGATCATTCACTGAAGCTTTCTTT.

This chain connects TRBV2 to TRBJ2-3; D ambiguous. Trimming removed 3 bases at V and 0 bases at J, with 4 bases between. Germline CDR1 SNHLY, CDR2 FYNNEI. The CDR3 has 13 residues. CDR3 sequence (DNA): TGTGCCAGCAGTGACGTTAGCACAGATACGCAGTATTTT. Translating gives CASSDVSTDTQYF.

The chain employs TRBV29-1 and TRBJ1-2; D is unclear. V dropped 4 bases and J dropped 4 bases, with 13 bases sitting between them. CDR3 size: 13 residues. From germline, CDR1 is SQVTM and CDR2 ANQGSEA. CDR3 DNA sequence: TGCAGCGTTGTACGGCCGCTTAGCTATGGCTACACCTTC. Translating gives CSVVRPLSYGYTF.

The V and J genes are TRBV7-9 and TRBJ1-2; D is possibly TRBD1 (6 bases). The CDR3 runs 15 residues. Trimming took 1 base from V and 5 from J, leaving 14 bases between them. The germline CDR1 and CDR2 sequences are SEHNR and FQNEAQ (reference sequence). CDR3 loop: CASSLERTEIYGYTF. The CDR3 DNA follows: TGTGCCAGCAGCTTAGAAAGGACAGAAATTTATGGCTACACCTTC.